The clone carrying this T cell receptor (beta chain) was found many times. Its specificity is unknown. As for time point: newly diagnosed GD, antithyroid drugs for less than 3 months. Researchers made the TCR library from RNA that was extracted from PBMCs. Assembly of TCR beta libraries relied on iRepertoire HTBI primers together with Arm-PCR of CDR3 regions. TCRdb processed the multiplex PCR reads anew with MiXCR; each CDR3 protein has one entry. The data show hundreds of thousands of distinct CDR3 sequences, with approximately 15% seen just once and roughly 27% held by the top ten. Trimming took 2 bases from V and 5 from J; bases not matched to a gene: 10. CDR3 length: 15 residues. The V gene's germline CDR1 is DFQATT and CDR2 SNEGSKA (reference sequence). This record belongs to a study of regulatory T cells in long-lasting Graves disease. Points from the study as a whole: Persistent Graves' patients showed reduced TCR diversity versus newly diagnosed patients.

The sample was also reused in another study, on T cells in Graves' hyperthyroidism and ophthalmopathy.

This TCR was sampled from a man aged 40-49 years with Graves disease. The source material was peripheral blood mononuclear cells (PBMCs), sampled at new diagnosis, from a patient treated with antithyroid drugs. The chain uses TRBV20-1 and TRBJ2-5; 8 bases are a match to TRBD1. CDR3: CSARSDRGVSETQYF. CDR3 in DNA: TGCAGTGCTAGATCCGACAGGGGAGTTAGTGAGACCCAGTACTTC.